Listed below are T cell receptor beta chains from one sample, sequenced in a study of blood T cell repertoires in COVID-19. Sequencing used immunoSEQ multiplex PCR; TCRdb keeps in-frame clones, though not all of them. Found here are roughly 38,000 clones, around four fifths of them singletons; the top ten hold roughly 5.2%. What was sequenced was peripheral blood. The receptors stem from a man aged 45 to 65 with active COVID-19. Each CDR3 is given with its conserved first and last residue. A D gene is named only where the DNA matches it firmly. Where a row states a size, it is once, few, many or the class of an expanded clone; other rows omit it.

>TRBV28|.|TRBJ2-7|.
CASSRGARNEQYF
TGTGCCAGTTCCCGGGGGGCTCGGAACGAGCAGTACTTC
>TRBV15|.|TRBJ1-2|.
CATSRDRVAPQGYTF
TGTGCCACCAGCAGAGATCGGGTGGCCCCTCAGGGCTACACCTTC
>TRBV2|.|TRBJ1-1|.
CASSERRMNTEAFF
TGTGCCAGCAGCGAAAGGAGAATGAACACTGAAGCTTTCTTT
>TRBV6-9|.|TRBJ2-5|.
CASSLRQKETQYF
TGTGCCAGCAGCTTGAGACAGAAAGAGACCCAGTACTTC
>TRBV9|TRBD2|TRBJ2-5|.
CASSAVAGGPQETQYF
TGTGCCAGCAGCGCAGTAGCGGGGGGCCCTCAAGAGACCCAGTACTTC
>TRBV13|TRBD2|TRBJ2-7|.
CASSPGRDVAYEQYF
TGTGCCAGCAGCCCAGGGAGGGACGTCGCCTACGAGCAGTACTTC
>TRBV19|.|TRBJ2-3|.
CASSIIGAGDTQYF
TGTGCCAGTAGTATAATAGGGGCAGGAGATACGCAGTATTTT
>TRBV11-2|.|TRBJ2-1|.
CASSLDQVRGRDEQFF
TGTGCCAGCAGCTTAGATCAGGTCAGGGGTCGAGATGAGCAGTTCTTC
>TRBV6-5|TRBD2|TRBJ2-5|.
CASSRTRGQETQYF
TGTGCCAGCAGCAGGACTAGAGGCCAAGAGACCCAGTACTTC
>TRBV6-6|.|TRBJ2-2|.
CASSPPRGGKVAGELFF
TGTGCCAGCAGTCCCCCGCGGGGTGGTAAGGTAGCCGGGGAGCTGTTTTTT
>TRBV5-8|.|TRBJ1-6|few
CASGTGMNNSPLHF
TGTGCCAGCGGAACAGGGATGAATAATTCACCCCTCCACTTT
>TRBV7-7|.|TRBJ2-3|.
CASKTNGVITSTDTQYF
TGTGCCAGCAAAACGAACGGGGTGATAACTAGCACAGATACGCAGTATTTT
>TRBV7-8|.|TRBJ2-5|.
CASSPRFRSGLETQYF
TGTGCCAGCAGCCCGCGATTTCGCAGCGGGCTAGAGACCCAGTACTTC
>TRBV29-1|.|TRBJ1-1|.
CSFVSSGTEAFF
TGCAGTTTCGTTAGTAGCGGCACTGAAGCTTTCTTT
>TRBV14|.|TRBJ2-7|once
CASSRTAPYEQYF
TGTGCCAGCAGCCGGACAGCCCCCTACGAGCAGTACTTC
>TRBV18|TRBD1|TRBJ2-3|.
CASSPLGQGMTDTQYF
TGTGCCAGCTCACCACTAGGACAGGGAATGACAGATACGCAGTATTTT
>TRBV7-2|.|TRBJ1-2|.
CASSPSTGYNYGYTF
TGTGCCAGCAGCCCGAGCACAGGGTACAACTATGGCTACACCTTC
>TRBV10-3|.|TRBJ1-5|.
CAISEVGGNLNQPQHF
TGTGCCATCAGTGAGGTCGGGGGGAACCTGAATCAGCCCCAGCATTTT
>TRBV19|.|TRBJ1-1|.
CASSIDLGESTEAFF
TGTGCCAGTAGTATAGATCTAGGGGAAAGCACTGAAGCTTTCTTT
>TRBV18|.|TRBJ2-1|.
CASSGTTSGSFVNEQFF
TGTGCCAGCTCAGGAACAACGTCGGGGTCATTCGTCAATGAGCAGTTCTTC
>TRBV28|.|TRBJ1-2|.
CASSEARGKGYTF
TGTGCCAGCAGTGAGGCGAGGGGGAAGGGCTACACCTTC
>TRBV7-9|TRBD1|TRBJ2-7|.
CASSLGTGGGQEQYF
TGTGCCAGCAGCTTAGGGACAGGGGGCGGACAGGAGCAGTACTTC
>TRBV27|.|TRBJ1-5|.
CASREEGGSGNQPQHF
TGTGCCAGCAGGGAGGAGGGGGGGTCGGGCAATCAGCCCCAGCATTTT
>TRBV27|.|TRBJ1-2|few
CASSSPGERVYGYTF
TGTGCCAGCAGCTCCCCCGGGGAAAGGGTCTATGGCTACACCTTC
>TRBV5-1|.|TRBJ1-1|.
CASSAWEGRTEAFF
TGCGCCAGCAGTGCCTGGGAGGGGAGGACTGAAGCTTTCTTT
>TRBV5-4|.|TRBJ2-1|.
CASSLGLSVSSYNEQFF
TGTGCCAGCAGCTTGGGATTGTCGGTTAGCTCCTACAATGAGCAGTTCTTC
>TRBV18|TRBD1|TRBJ1-4|.
CASSTGGGEKLFF
TGTGCCAGCTCAACAGGGGGAGGTGAAAAACTGTTTTTT
>TRBV27|TRBD1|TRBJ1-6|.
CASSHAGTGSSPLHF
TGTGCCAGCAGCCACGCCGGGACAGGGTCTTCACCCCTCCACTTT
>TRBV5-6|.|TRBJ2-2|.
CASKRRPPGELFF
TGTGCCAGCAAACGGAGGCCCCCCGGGGAGCTGTTTTTT
>TRBV7-9|.|TRBJ2-7|.
CASSLVGGPTYEQYF
TGTGCCAGCAGCTTAGTGGGGGGGCCCACCTACGAGCAGTACTTC
>TRBV27|TRBD1|TRBJ2-3|.
CASSLAGGDTQYF
TGTGCCAGCAGTTTAGCAGGGGGCGATACGCAGTATTTT
>TRBV5-1|.|TRBJ1-1|.
CASSLAAGWYTEAFF
TGCGCCAGCAGCTTGGCGGCAGGGTGGTACACTGAAGCTTTCTTT
>TRBV6-5|.|TRBJ2-7|.
CASSYVGGLHEQYF
TGTGCCAGCAGTTACGTCGGGGGGCTTCACGAGCAGTACTTC
>TRBV19|.|TRBJ1-3|.
CASHQGRSGNTIYF
TGTGCCAGCCATCAGGGCCGCTCTGGAAACACCATATATTTT
>TRBV4-2|TRBD1|TRBJ2-1|once
CASSQALKRQGGNEQFF
TGTGCCAGCAGCCAAGCTCTAAAAAGACAGGGCGGGAATGAGCAGTTCTTC
>TRBV13|TRBD1|TRBJ2-7|.
CASSLARGSSYEQYF
TGTGCCAGCAGCTTAGCCAGGGGGAGCTCCTACGAGCAGTACTTC
>TRBV27|TRBD1|TRBJ2-7|.
CASSWDRGSYEQYF
TGTGCCAGCAGTTGGGACAGGGGATCCTACGAGCAGTACTTC
>TRBV28|.|TRBJ2-1|.
CASSLGADEQFF
TGTGCCAGCAGTTTGGGGGCAGACGAGCAGTTCTTC
>TRBV5-6|TRBD1|TRBJ1-3|.
CASSLDRGYSGNTIYF
TGTGCCAGCAGCTTGGACAGGGGTTACTCTGGAAACACCATATATTTT
>TRBV13|TRBD2|TRBJ2-7|.
CASSPGLAGGEQYF
TGTGCCAGCAGCCCGGGACTAGCGGGGGGTGAGCAGTACTTC
>TRBV9|TRBD1|TRBJ2-1|.
CASSVRGRPYNEQFF
TGTGCCAGCAGCGTCAGGGGGCGACCCTACAATGAGCAGTTCTTC
>TRBV7-2|.|TRBJ1-5|.
CASSSRQGNQPQHF
TGTGCCAGCAGCTCCCGACAGGGCAATCAGCCCCAGCATTTT
>TRBV3-1/TRBV3-2|.|TRBJ2-7|few
CASSQDIRGSYEQYF
TGTGCCAGCAGCCAAGATATAAGGGGCTCCTACGAGCAGTACTTC
>TRBV9|TRBD1|TRBJ2-5|.
CASSVEYRGGTQYF
TGTGCCAGCAGCGTAGAGTACAGGGGTGGGACCCAGTACTTC
>TRBV19|TRBD2|TRBJ2-5|.
CASRPRTSGDQETQYF
TGTGCCAGTAGACCAAGGACTAGCGGGGACCAAGAGACCCAGTACTTC
>TRBV10-2|.|TRBJ2-6|.
CASSDSGGANVLTF
TGCGCCAGCAGTGACTCGGGTGGGGCCAACGTCCTGACTTTC
>TRBV7-9|.|TRBJ2-5|.
CASSLGATQETQYF
TGTGCCAGCAGCTTGGGAGCCACTCAAGAGACCCAGTACTTC
>TRBV7-2|TRBD2|TRBJ2-5|.
CASSYSGALQETQYF
TGTGCCAGCAGCTATAGCGGGGCACTCCAAGAGACCCAGTACTTC
>TRBV4-3|TRBD1|TRBJ2-1|.
CASSQDGTEGNEQFF
TGCGCCAGCAGCCAAGATGGGACAGAGGGGAATGAGCAGTTCTTC